The subject of this entry is one TCR beta chain. Antigen unknown. Germline V lookup: CDR1 MNHEY, CDR2 SMNVEV (reference sequence). This CDR3 is 13 amino acids long. V lost 7 bases and J 6 bases, leaving 12 bases between the germline ends. This entry belongs to a study of T cell repertoires in cytomegalovirus infection. Study overall: Recently identified HLA-C-restricted CMV epitopes were used, and well-studied HLA-B-restricted CMV epitopes were used as well.

TCRdb re-analysed the reads in MiXCR, keeping a single row per CDR3 protein. Of over 100,000 distinct CDR3 sequences listed, around 28% are singletons. The sample was CD8+ T cells from cultured PBMCs, taken from culture after CMV antigen stimulation. J is TRBJ2-2 and V is TRBV27; perhaps D is TRBD1 or TRBD2 (7 bases each). This receptor was taken from a human donor in good health (CMV status not recorded). Some clones in this sample may be carry-over from other donors' samples. For the CDR3, the DNA is TGTGCCAGCAAAGCAGGGGGGGCCGGGGAGCTGTTTTTT. Its translation is CASKAGGAGELFF.